This T cell receptor (beta chain) emerged from a study of tumor and adjacent non-tumor tissue in lung cancer. A modified ARM-PCR protocol with three rounds of nested PCR amplified TCRbeta. TCRdb recomputed calls from the multiplex PCR reads with MiXCR, one row per CDR3 protein. The data show 75,000 to 90,000 distinct CDR3 sequences, roughly 77% seen once. No cell sorting was done before RNA was extracted from the tissue. More than 3 cm separated this lung sample from the edge of the tumor. The count of this clonotype is one. V gave up 7 bases and J gave up 6 bases, with 17 bases separating them. The length of the CDR3 is 14 residues. The germline CDR1 and CDR2 sequences are WSHSY and SAAADI.

The receptor comes from a woman in her 50s with non-small cell lung cancer. This chain uses TRBV10-2 with TRBJ2-3; D gene uncertain. Sequenced material: distant non-tumor lung tissue. The CDR3 DNA reads as TGCGCCAGCACCCCAGACAACTGGTTGGATACGCAGTATTTT. Encoded protein: CASTPDNWLDTQYF.